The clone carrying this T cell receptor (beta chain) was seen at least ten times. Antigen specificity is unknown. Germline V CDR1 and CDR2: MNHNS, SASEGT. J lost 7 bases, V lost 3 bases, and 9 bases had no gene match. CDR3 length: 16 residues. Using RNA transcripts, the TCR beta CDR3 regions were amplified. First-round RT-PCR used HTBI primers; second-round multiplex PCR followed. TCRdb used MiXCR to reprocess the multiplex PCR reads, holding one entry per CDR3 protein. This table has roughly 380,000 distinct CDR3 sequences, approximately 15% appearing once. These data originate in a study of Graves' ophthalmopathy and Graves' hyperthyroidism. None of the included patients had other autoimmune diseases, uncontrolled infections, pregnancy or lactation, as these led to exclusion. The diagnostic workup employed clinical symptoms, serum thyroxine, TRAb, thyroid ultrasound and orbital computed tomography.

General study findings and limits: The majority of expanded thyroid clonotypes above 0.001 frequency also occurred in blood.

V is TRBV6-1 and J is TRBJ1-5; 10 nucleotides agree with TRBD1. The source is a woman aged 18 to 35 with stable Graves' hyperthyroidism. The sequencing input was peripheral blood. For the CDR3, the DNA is TGTGCCAGCAGTGACCGGGACAGGGGAGGCGGACAGCCCCAGCATTTT. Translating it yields CASSDRDRGGGQPQHF.